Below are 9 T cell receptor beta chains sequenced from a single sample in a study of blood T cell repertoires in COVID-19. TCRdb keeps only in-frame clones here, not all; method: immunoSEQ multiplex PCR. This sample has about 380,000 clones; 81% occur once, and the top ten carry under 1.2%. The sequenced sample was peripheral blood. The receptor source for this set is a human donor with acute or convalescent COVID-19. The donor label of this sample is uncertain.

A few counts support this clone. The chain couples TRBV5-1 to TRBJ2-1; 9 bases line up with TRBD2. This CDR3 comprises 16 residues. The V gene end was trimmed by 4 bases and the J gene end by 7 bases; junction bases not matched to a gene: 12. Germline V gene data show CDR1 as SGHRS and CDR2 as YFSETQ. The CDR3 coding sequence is TGCGCCAGCAGCCAAGAAGTAGCGGGAGTGTCGAATGAGCAGTTCTTC. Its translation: CASSQEVAGVSNEQFF.

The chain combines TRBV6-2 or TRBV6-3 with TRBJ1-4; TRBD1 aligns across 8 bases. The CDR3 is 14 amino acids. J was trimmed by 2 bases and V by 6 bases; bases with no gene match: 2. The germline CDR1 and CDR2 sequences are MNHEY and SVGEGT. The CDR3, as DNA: TGTGCCAGCAGCCGGACAGGGACTAATGAAAAACTGTTTTTT. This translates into CASSRTGTNEKLFF.

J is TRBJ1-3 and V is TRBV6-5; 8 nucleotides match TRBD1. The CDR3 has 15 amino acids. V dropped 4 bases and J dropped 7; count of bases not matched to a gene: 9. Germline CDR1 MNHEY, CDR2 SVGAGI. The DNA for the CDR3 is TGTGCCAGCAGTTCCCCCGGGACAGGAAGGAACACCATATATTTT. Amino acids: CASSSPGTGRNTIYF.

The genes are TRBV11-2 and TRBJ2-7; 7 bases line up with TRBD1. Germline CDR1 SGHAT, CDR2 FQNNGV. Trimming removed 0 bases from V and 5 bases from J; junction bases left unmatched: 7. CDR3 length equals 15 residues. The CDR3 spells CASSLDRDRRDEQYF. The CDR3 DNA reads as TGTGCCAGCAGCTTAGATCGGGACAGAAGAGACGAGCAGTACTTC.

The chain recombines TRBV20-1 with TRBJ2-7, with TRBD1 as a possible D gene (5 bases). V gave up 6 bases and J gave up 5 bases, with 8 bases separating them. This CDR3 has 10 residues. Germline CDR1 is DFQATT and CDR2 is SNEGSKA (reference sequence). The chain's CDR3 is CSAQGDEQYF. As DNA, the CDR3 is TGCAGTGCCCAGGGTGACGAGCAGTACTTC.

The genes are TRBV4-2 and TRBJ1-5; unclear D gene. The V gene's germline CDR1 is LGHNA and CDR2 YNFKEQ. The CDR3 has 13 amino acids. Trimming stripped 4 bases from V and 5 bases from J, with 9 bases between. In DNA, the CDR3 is TGTGCCAGCAGCCCAACACGGGATCAGCCCCAGCATTTT. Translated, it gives CASSPTRDQPQHF.

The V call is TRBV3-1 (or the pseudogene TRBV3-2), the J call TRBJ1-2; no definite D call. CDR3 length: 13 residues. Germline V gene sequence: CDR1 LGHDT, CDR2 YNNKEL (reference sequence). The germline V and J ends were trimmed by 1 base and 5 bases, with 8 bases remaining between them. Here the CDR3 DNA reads TGTGCCAGCAGCCAAGTATCTGTTTATGGCTACACCTTC. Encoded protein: CASSQVSVYGYTF.

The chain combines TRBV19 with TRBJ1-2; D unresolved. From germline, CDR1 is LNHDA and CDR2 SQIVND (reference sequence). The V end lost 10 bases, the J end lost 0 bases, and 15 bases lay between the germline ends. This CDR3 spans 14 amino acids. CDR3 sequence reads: CATADSTANYGYTF. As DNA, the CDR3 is TGTGCCACGGCGGACTCAACCGCTAACTATGGCTACACCTTC.

CDR3 residues: CASSEWGGQGNQPQHF. CDR3 bases: TGTGCCAGCAGTGAATGGGGGGGACAGGGGAATCAGCCCCAGCATTTT. V usage is TRBV6-1 and J usage is TRBJ1-5, with TRBD1 matching 10 bases. CDR1 and CDR2 (germline): MNHNS, SASEGT. V trimming: 2 bases; J trimming: 4 bases; junction bases outside the gene matches: 5. The length of the CDR3 is 16 residues.